These 28 T cell receptor beta chains came from one sample sequenced in a study of beta chain features in type 1 diabetes. The whole isolated RNA underwent reverse transcription, so sequencing captured expressed TCRB transcripts. This table comes from immunoSEQ multiplex PCR, and its TCRdb copy is limited to in-frame clones, with some not included. The data contain some 500,000 clones, about an eighth of them singletons. The source material was naive CD4+ T cells from blood. These receptors were obtained from a woman aged 18-29 years in good health.

The chain combines TRBV14 with TRBJ1-2; D is uncertain. Germline CDR1 reads SGHDN; CDR2 reads FVKESK. Trimming took off 4 bases at V and 5 bases at J, with 14 bases between the two ends. The CDR3 is made up of 14 amino acids. The CDR3: CASSPGSRVYGYTF. In DNA, the CDR3 is TGTGCCAGCAGCCCCGGGTCCAGAGTATATGGCTACACCTTC.

The chain recombines TRBV9 with TRBJ1-3, with D unresolved. Looked up from germline, CDR1 is SGDLS and CDR2 is YYNGEE. This CDR3 is built from 16 residues. Trimming removed 4 bases at V and 0 bases at J, with 14 bases between. The CDR3 coding sequence is TGTGCCAGCAGCCCGGGGAAGTCAGGCTCTGGAAACACCATATATTTT. Encoded protein: CASSPGKSGSGNTIYF.

There are a few counts of this clone. The chain has TRBV25-1 and TRBJ1-1, with D tentatively TRBD1 (5 bases). Trimming took off 0 bases at V and 8 bases at J, with 13 bases between the two ends. The CDR3 has 14 residues. CDR1 is MGHDK, CDR2 SYGVNS, per germline. The CDR3 spells CASSEYPGIAEAFF. The CDR3 DNA sequence: TGTGCCAGCAGTGAATACCCAGGGATTGCGGAAGCTTTCTTT.

The rearrangement joins TRBV4-3 to TRBJ2-1; D gene ambiguous. The V and J ends lost 5 bases and 4 bases respectively, with 12 bases between them. The CDR3 length is 14 residues. From germline, CDR1 is LGHNA and CDR2 YSLEER. The CDR3 loop reads CASSSRQGYNEQFF. The DNA for the CDR3 is TGCGCCAGCAGCTCACGACAAGGGTACAATGAGCAGTTCTTC.

CDR3 sequence (DNA): TGTGCCAGCAGTGACAGCTACGAGCAGTACGTC. Its translation is CASSDSYEQYV. The rearrangement joins TRBV28 to TRBJ2-7; D possibly corresponds to TRBD1 (5 bases). The V end lost 5 bases, the J end lost 3 bases, and 5 bases lay between the germline ends. There are 11 residues in the CDR3. CDR1 is MDHEN, CDR2 SYDVKM, per germline.

This clone was counted between two and nine times. The rearrangement links TRBV4-1 to TRBJ2-7; the D is unclear. Germline lookup yields CDR1 MGHRA and CDR2 YSYEKL. Trimming took off 1 base at V and 1 base at J, with 5 bases between the two ends. This CDR3 has 13 amino acids. The CDR3 nucleotides read TGCGCCAGCAGCCAAGCCGGATCCTACGAGCAGTACGTC. Amino acids: CASSQAGSYEQYV.

The gene calls are TRBV7-2 and TRBJ2-5, with D perhaps given as TRBD1 or TRBD2 (5 bases each). The V and J ends lost 5 bases and 4 bases respectively, with 11 bases between them. Germline V CDR1 and CDR2: SGHTA, FQGNSA. The CDR3 spans 13 residues. CDR3 residues: CASSPSRAETQYF. As DNA, the CDR3 is TGTGCCAGCAGCCCTAGCAGGGCAGAGACCCAGTACTTC.

This clone has only a few counts. The chain recombines TRBV9 with TRBJ1-1; D might be TRBD1 (6 bases). Trimming took 1 base from V and 2 from J, leaving 12 bases between them. Germline V gives CDR1 SGDLS, CDR2 YYNGEE. This CDR3 spans 15 amino acids. The CDR3 sequence is CASSVTDSPNTEAFF. In DNA form, the CDR3 reads TGTGCCAGCAGCGTAACGGACAGCCCAAACACTGAAGCTTTCTTT.

There are a few counts of this clone. This chain connects TRBV25-1 to TRBJ2-7; D may be TRBD1 (5 bases). The CDR3 totals 14 residues. V was clipped by 4 bases and J by 1 base, with 11 bases between them. The germline V gene has CDR1 MGHDK and CDR2 SYGVNS. The CDR3 loop is CASSGSQGSYEQYF. CDR3 DNA sequence: TGTGCCAGCAGTGGTTCTCAGGGATCCTACGAGCAGTACTTC.

The chain combines TRBV20-1 with TRBJ2-1, with D perhaps matching TRBD2 (6 bases). Per the germline V gene, CDR1 is DFQATT and CDR2 is SNEGSKA (reference sequence). The CDR3 runs 11 residues. V was clipped by 6 bases and J by 14 bases, with 17 bases between them. CDR3 DNA: TGCAGTGCACCGGGGGTCAGGAGGGAGTTCTTC. Its protein product is CSAPGVRREFF.

This clone was detected only a few times. This sequence joins TRBV10-3 and TRBJ2-7, with unresolved D. Trimming pared 6 bases from V and 2 bases from J, leaving 8 bases between. The CDR3 has 12 amino acids. Germline values: CDR1 ENHRY, CDR2 SYGVKD. This chain's CDR3 is CAIREGAYEQYF. The CDR3 region has the DNA TGTGCCATCAGAGAAGGAGCCTACGAGCAGTACTTC.

Notes on this clone: Other DNA sequences in this specimen translate into the identical CDR3. The gene calls are TRBV9 and TRBJ1-1, with D possibly being TRBD1 (5 bases). The CDR3 extends over 13 amino acids. Germline CDR1 reads SGDLS; CDR2 reads YYNGEE. V lost 2 bases to trimming and J lost 3 bases, with 8 bases between them. The DNA of the CDR3 is TGTGCCAGCAGCGTCCGGGGCGACACTGAAGCTTTCTTT. Protein: CASSVRGDTEAFF. Looking up the rest from reference TRBV9 and TRBJ1-1 gives the full variable domain: DSGVTQTPKHLITATGQRVTLRCSPRSGDLSVYWYQQSLDQGLQFLIQYYNGEERAKGNILERFSAQQFPDLHSELNLSSLELGDSALYFCASSVRGDTEAFFGQGTRLTVV.

CDR3 bases: TGTGCCAGCCGGGAGGCGGACCAAGAGACCCAGTACTTC. It translates to CASREADQETQYF. The rearrangement links TRBV6-6 to TRBJ2-5; 7 bases map to TRBD2. V lost 8 bases to trimming and J lost 0 bases; unmatched junction nucleotides: 3. The CDR3 has 13 amino acids. Germline values: CDR1 MNHNY, CDR2 SVGAGI (reference sequence).

This sequence joins TRBV7-2 and TRBJ2-5; unclear D gene. This CDR3 has 13 residues. V was trimmed by 3 bases and J by 2 bases, leaving 7 bases between them. Germline CDR1 reads SGHTA; CDR2 reads FQGNSA. The DNA of the CDR3 is TGTGCCAGCAGCTTCGACACTCAAGAGACCCAGTACTTC. This sequence encodes CASSFDTQETQYF.

V and J are TRBV5-4 and TRBJ2-5; D may be TRBD2 (5 bases). Germline CDR1 and CDR2: SGHNT and YYREEE (reference sequence). CDR3 length: 20 amino acids. Trimming took 1 base from V and 2 from J, leaving 27 bases between them. CDR3 sequence (DNA): TGTGCCAGCAGCTTGCCTGGTGTCCTTGACTACCGCTTAGGGCAAGAGACCCAGTACTTC. Its protein is CASSLPGVLDYRLGQETQYF.

This clone has just a few counts. The CDR3 DNA follows: TGTGCCAGCAGGTCAAGGGGAGACACCGGGGAGCTGTTTTTT. This gives the protein CASRSRGDTGELFF. J is TRBJ2-2 and V is TRBV7-2; D might be TRBD1 or TRBD2, each matching 5 bases. The ends were cut back, 6 bases at V and 3 bases at J, with 11 bases in the middle. Germline V gene lookup returns CDR1 SGHTA and CDR2 FQGNSA. This CDR3 has 14 amino acids.

The chain links TRBV7-9 to TRBJ1-5; D is perhaps TRBD1 (6 bases). Germline V gene sequence: CDR1 SEHNR, CDR2 FQNEAQ (reference sequence). Trimming cost V 6 bases and J 0 bases, with 12 bases left between them. The CDR3 sequence is 15 residues long. The CDR3 protein is CASSPGQSSNQPQHF. The CDR3 region has the DNA TGTGCCAGCAGTCCTGGACAGTCTAGCAATCAGCCCCAGCATTTT.

This clone has only a few counts. CDR3 amino acids: CSASWSQRQYV. The DNA for the CDR3 is TGCAGTGCTAGTTGGTCGCAGAGGCAGTACGTC. The rearrangement joins TRBV20-1 to TRBJ2-7; D gene unclear. CDR3 length: 11 residues. Germline V gene data show CDR1 as DFQATT and CDR2 as SNEGSKA (reference sequence). V lost 3 bases, J lost 9 bases, and 12 bases lay in between.

J is TRBJ2-7 and V is TRBV11-3, with D hard to call. V gave up 0 bases and J gave up 3 bases, with 12 bases separating them. The CDR3 loop spans 15 amino acids. The germline gives CDR1 SGHNT, CDR2 YENEEA. DNA for the CDR3: TGTGCCAGCAGCTTAGAACCCAAAAGCGACTACGAGCAGTACTTC. This gives the protein CASSLEPKSDYEQYF. Variable domain in full (rest from reference TRBV11-3 and TRBJ2-7): EAGVVQSPRYKIIEKKQPVAFWCNPISGHNTLYWYLQNLGQGPELLIRYENEEAVDDSQLPKDRFSAERLKGVDSTLKIQPAELGDSAVYLCASSLEPKSDYEQYFGPGTRLTVT.

The sample holds a few counts of this clone. This chain uses TRBV9 with TRBJ1-1, with unresolved D. The V gene's germline CDR1 is SGDLS and CDR2 YYNGEE. The CDR3 spans 14 residues. Deletions cut 4 bases from V and 1 base from J, with 11 bases between. CDR3 region: CASSRQSSNTEAFF. In nucleotides, the CDR3 is TGTGCCAGCAGCCGACAATCTTCGAACACTGAAGCTTTCTTT.

The chain couples TRBV7-9 to TRBJ1-1; unclear D gene. The CDR3 length is 14 residues. V was pared by 5 bases and J by 1 base, with 11 bases between. Germline CDR1 SEHNR, CDR2 FQNEAQ (reference sequence). DNA for the CDR3: TGTGCCAGCAGCCGCACGAGCGAGAACACTGAAGCTTTCTTT. Residues: CASSRTSENTEAFF.

This clone has a handful of counts. The chain couples TRBV19 to TRBJ2-7; D not resolved. This CDR3 comprises 13 residues. Per germline, CDR1 LNHDA and CDR2 SQIVND (reference sequence). Trimming took off 4 bases at V and 0 bases at J, with 7 bases between the two ends. The CDR3 spells CASSNQASYEQYF. The CDR3 DNA is TGTGCCAGTAGTAATCAGGCCTCCTACGAGCAGTACTTC.

This clone was picked up a small number of times. The chain couples TRBV25-1 to TRBJ2-7; D gene uncertain. Germline V gene data show CDR1 as MGHDK and CDR2 as SYGVNS. With 3 bases removed from V and 0 bases from J, the gap between germline ends came to 12 bases. This CDR3 comprises 15 residues. The CDR3 here is CASSDPNGFSYEQYF. Here the CDR3 DNA reads TGTGCCAGCAGTGATCCCAATGGATTCTCCTACGAGCAGTACTTC.

The V call is TRBV7-2, the J call TRBJ2-7; D could derive from TRBD1 or TRBD2 (5 bases each). In germline, CDR1 is SGHTA, CDR2 FQGNSA. This CDR3 has 13 amino acids. Trimming stripped 6 bases from V and 5 bases from J, with 14 bases between. This chain's CDR3 is CASSPQVGDEQYV. The DNA for the CDR3 is TGTGCCAGCAGTCCTCAGGTGGGGGACGAGCAGTACGTC.

This clone was detected only a few times. V usage is TRBV9 and J usage is TRBJ2-5; D might be TRBD1 (6 bases). V was cut by 0 bases and J by 2 bases, with 17 bases left in between. The germline V gene has CDR1 SGDLS and CDR2 YYNGEE. The CDR3 contains 17 residues. The CDR3 region has the DNA TGTGCCAGCAGCGTAGTAGGAACAGGGAAGGGACAAGAGACCCAGTACTTC. Protein: CASSVVGTGKGQETQYF.

V gene TRBV5-1 combines with J gene TRBJ2-7; the match to TRBD2 covers 14 bases. Unmatched junction bases numbered 4, after V lost 2 bases and J lost 3 bases. CDR3 length equals 16 residues. The V gene's germline CDR1 is SGHRS and CDR2 YFSETQ. The CDR3 nucleotides are TGCGCCAGCAGCTTATTCGGACTAGCGGGAGGCTACGAGCAGTACTTC. Translating it yields CASSLFGLAGGYEQYF.

This clone was seen more than once but under ten times. This chain connects TRBV7-2 to TRBJ2-3; D is tentatively TRBD1 or TRBD2 (7 bases each). Germline V gene sequence: CDR1 SGHTA, CDR2 FQGNSA. Trimming shortened V by 4 bases and J by 4 bases, and 15 bases separated the two germline ends. This CDR3 comprises 15 residues. The CDR3 region is CASSWQGGTSDTQYF. In DNA, the CDR3 is TGTGCCAGCAGCTGGCAGGGGGGGACCTCAGATACGCAGTATTTT.

The V gene is TRBV25-1, the J gene TRBJ2-4, with 12 positions matching TRBD1. The CDR3 runs to 16 residues. V lost 4 bases to trimming and J lost 6 bases; unmatched junction nucleotides: 7. The germline gives CDR1 MGHDK, CDR2 SYGVNS. The DNA for the CDR3 is TGTGCCAGCAGTGCTTCAAGGGACAGGGGGCTAAACATTCAGTACTTC. Translating gives CASSASRDRGLNIQYF.